The T cell receptor beta chain under discussion was sequenced for a study of T cells after yellow fever vaccination. TCRdb redid the calling of the 5' RACE reads with MiXCR, one entry per CDR3 protein. The data contain 300,000 to 350,000 distinct CDR3 sequences, around 4.1% of them singletons. The length of the CDR3 is 14 residues. Per germline, CDR1 DFQATT and CDR2 SNEGSKA (reference sequence). The V end lost 6 bases, the J end lost 5 bases, and 16 bases lay between the germline ends. This clonotype was seen only a few times. The sample in question was PBMCs, obtained 5 days after the yellow fever booster vaccination. J is TRBJ2-2 and V is TRBV20-1, with D possibly TRBD1 on 6 matching bases. The clonotype was recovered from a man aged 18 to 35 who received the YFV17D yellow fever vaccine. CDR3 amino acids: CSAPTGTQTGELFF. The CDR3 DNA is TGCAGTGCGCCAACAGGGACGCAGACCGGGGAGCTGTTTTTT.